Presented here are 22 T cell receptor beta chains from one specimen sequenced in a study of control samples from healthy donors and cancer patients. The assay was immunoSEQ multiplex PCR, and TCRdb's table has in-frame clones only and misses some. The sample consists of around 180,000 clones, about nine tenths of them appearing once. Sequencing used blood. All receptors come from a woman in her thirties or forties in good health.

CDR3 DNA: TGCGCCAGCAGCCAAGATCCGGGGTACACTGAAGCTTTCTTT. Translation: CASSQDPGYTEAFF. The gene calls are TRBV4-1 and TRBJ1-1; D is uncertain. V lost 0 bases to trimming and J lost 3 bases, with 8 bases between them. The CDR3 extends over 14 amino acids. Germline V gene lookup returns CDR1 MGHRA and CDR2 YSYEKL.

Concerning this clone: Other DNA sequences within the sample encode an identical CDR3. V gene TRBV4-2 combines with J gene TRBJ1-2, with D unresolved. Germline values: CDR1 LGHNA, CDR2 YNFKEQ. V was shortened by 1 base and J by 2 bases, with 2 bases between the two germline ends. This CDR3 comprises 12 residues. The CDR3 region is CASSQGNYGYTF. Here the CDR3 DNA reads TGTGCCAGCAGCCAAGGGAACTATGGCTACACCTTC.

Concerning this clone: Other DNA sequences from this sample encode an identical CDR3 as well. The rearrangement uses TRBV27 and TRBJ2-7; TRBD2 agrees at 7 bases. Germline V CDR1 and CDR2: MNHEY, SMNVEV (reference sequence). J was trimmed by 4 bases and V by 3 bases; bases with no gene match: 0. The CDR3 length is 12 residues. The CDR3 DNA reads TGTGCCAGCAGTTTGGGGGGGTACGAGCAGTACTTC. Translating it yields CASSLGGYEQYF.

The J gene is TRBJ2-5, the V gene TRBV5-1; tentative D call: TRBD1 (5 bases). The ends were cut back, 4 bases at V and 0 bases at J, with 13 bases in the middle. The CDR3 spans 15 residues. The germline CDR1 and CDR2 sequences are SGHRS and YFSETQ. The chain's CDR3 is CASSLNGADQETQYF. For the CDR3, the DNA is TGCGCCAGCAGCCTGAATGGGGCAGACCAAGAGACCCAGTACTTC.

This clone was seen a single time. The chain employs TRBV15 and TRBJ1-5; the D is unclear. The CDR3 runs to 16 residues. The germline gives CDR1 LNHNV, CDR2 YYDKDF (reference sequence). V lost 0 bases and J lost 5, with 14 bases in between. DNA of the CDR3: TGTGCCACCAGCAGAGATATTCCGGCGTCCCATCAGCCCCAGCATTTT. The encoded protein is CATSRDIPASHQPQHF.

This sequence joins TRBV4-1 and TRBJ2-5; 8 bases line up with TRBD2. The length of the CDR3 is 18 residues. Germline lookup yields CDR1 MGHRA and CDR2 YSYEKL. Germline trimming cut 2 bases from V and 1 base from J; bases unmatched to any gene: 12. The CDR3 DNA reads TGCGCCAGCAGCCAAATGGCGAGAGGAGCGGGGGCCCAAGAGACCCAGTACTTC. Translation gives CASSQMARGAGAQETQYF.

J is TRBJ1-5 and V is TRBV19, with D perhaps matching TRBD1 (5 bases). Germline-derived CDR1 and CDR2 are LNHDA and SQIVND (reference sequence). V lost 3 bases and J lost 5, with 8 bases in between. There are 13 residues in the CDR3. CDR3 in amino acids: CASSIDSYQPQHF. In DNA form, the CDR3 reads TGTGCCAGTAGTATCGACAGCTATCAGCCCCAGCATTTT. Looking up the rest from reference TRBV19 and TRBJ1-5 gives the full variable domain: DGGITQSPKYLFRKEGQNVTLSCEQNLNHDAMYWYRQDPGQGLRLIYYSQIVNDFQKGDIAEGYSVSREKKESFPLTVTSAQKNPTAFYLCASSIDSYQPQHFGDGTRLSIL.

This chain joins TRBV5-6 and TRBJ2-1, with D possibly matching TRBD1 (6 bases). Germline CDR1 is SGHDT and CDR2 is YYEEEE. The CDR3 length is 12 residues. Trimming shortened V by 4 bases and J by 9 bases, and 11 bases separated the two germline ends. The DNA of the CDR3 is TGTGCCAGCAGCCTGGGGGCGGTTGAGCAGTTCTTC. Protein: CASSLGAVEQFF.

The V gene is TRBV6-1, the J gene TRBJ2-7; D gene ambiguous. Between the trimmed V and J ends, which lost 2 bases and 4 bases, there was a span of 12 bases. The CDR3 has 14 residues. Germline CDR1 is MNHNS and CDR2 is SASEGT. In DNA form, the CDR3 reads TGTGCCAGCAGTGAACTGACCAACTTTTACGAGCAGTACTTC. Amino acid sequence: CASSELTNFYEQYF.

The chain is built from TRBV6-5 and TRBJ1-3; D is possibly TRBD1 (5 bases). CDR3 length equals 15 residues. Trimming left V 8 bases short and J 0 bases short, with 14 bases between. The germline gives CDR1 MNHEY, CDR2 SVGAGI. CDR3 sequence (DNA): TGTGCCAGCGCCGCCACAGGCTCCTCTGGAAACACCATATATTTT. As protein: CASAATGSSGNTIYF.

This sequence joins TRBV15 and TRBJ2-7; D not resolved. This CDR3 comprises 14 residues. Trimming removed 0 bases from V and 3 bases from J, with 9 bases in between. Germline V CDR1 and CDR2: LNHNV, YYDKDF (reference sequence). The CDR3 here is CATSRDLGSYEQYF. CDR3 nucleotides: TGTGCCACCAGCAGAGATTTAGGCAGCTACGAGCAGTACTTC.

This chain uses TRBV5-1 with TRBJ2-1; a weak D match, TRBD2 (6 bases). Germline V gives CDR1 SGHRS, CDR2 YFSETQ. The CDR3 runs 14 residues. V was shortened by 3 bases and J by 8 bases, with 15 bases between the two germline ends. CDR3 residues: CASSSDLATDEQFF. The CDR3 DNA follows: TGCGCCAGCAGCTCAGATCTAGCGACGGATGAGCAGTTCTTC.

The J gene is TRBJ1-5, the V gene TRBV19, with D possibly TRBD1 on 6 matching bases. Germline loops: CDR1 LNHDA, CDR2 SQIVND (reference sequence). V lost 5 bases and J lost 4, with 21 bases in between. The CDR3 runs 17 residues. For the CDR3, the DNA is TGTGCCAGTAGTGCTATTCCGGGTACAGGGAAGAATCAGCCCCAGCATTTT. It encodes CASSAIPGTGKNQPQHF.

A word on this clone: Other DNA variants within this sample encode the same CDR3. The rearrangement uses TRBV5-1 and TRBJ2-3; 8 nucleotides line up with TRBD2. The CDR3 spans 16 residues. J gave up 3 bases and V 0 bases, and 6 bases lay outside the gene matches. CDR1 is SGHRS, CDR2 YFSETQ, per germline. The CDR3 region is CASSLVGGVTTDTQYF. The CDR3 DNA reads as TGCGCCAGCAGCTTGGTCGGGGGGGTAACGACAGATACGCAGTATTTT. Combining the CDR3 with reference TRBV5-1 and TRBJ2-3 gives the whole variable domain KAGVTQTPRYLIKTRGQQVTLSCSPISGHRSVSWYQQTPGQGLQFLFEYFSETQRNKGNFPGRFSGRQFSNSRSEMNVSTLELGDSALYLCASSLVGGVTTDTQYFGPGTRLTVL.

The CDR3 DNA is TGTGCCAGCAGTTTTGGCAGTTCCTATGGCTACACCTTC. Protein: CASSFGSSYGYTF. The chain links TRBV27 to TRBJ1-2; D ambiguous. CDR3 length: 13 residues. The V gene's germline CDR1 is MNHEY and CDR2 SMNVEV (reference sequence). V lost 3 bases, J lost 4 bases, and 9 bases lay in between.

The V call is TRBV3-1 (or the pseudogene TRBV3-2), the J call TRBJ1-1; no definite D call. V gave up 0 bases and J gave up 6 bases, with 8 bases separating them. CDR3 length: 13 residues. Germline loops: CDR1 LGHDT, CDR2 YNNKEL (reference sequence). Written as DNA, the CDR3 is TGTGCCAGCAGCCAAGATGGCAGTCCTGAAGCTTTCTTT. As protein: CASSQDGSPEAFF.

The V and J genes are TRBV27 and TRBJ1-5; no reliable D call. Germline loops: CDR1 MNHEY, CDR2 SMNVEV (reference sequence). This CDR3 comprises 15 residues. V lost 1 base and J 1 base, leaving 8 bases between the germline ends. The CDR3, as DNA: TGTGCCAGCAGTTTATATCCGGGGAGCAATCAGCCCCAGCATTTT. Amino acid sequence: CASSLYPGSNQPQHF.

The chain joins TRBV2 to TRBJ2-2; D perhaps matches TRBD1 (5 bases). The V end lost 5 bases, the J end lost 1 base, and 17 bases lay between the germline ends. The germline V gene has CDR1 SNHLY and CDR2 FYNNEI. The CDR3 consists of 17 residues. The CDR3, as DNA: TGTGCCAGCAGTACCCGGACCCAGGGCCTGAACACCGGGGAGCTGTTTTTT. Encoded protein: CASSTRTQGLNTGELFF.

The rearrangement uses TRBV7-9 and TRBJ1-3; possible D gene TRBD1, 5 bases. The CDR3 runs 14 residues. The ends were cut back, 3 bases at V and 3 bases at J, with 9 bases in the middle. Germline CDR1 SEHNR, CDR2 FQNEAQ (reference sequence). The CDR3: CASSLGPVGNTIYF. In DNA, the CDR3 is TGTGCCAGCAGCTTGGGGCCCGTTGGAAACACCATATATTTT.

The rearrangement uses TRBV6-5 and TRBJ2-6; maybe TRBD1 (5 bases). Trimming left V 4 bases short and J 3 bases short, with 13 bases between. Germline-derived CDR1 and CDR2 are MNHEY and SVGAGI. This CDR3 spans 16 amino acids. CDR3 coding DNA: TGTGCCAGCAGTTCCTCCAGGGCTGGTGGGGCCAACGTCCTGACTTTC. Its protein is CASSSSRAGGANVLTF.

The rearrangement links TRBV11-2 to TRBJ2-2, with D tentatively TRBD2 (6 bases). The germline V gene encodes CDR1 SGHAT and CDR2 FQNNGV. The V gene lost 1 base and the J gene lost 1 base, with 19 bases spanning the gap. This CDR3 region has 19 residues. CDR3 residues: CASSLADGGYLGNTGELFF. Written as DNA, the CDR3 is TGTGCCAGCAGCTTAGCGGACGGGGGATACTTGGGGAACACCGGGGAGCTGTTTTTT.

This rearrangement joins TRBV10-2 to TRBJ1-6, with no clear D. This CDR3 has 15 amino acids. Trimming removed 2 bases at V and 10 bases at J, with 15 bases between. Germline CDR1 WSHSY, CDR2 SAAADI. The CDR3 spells CASSEGSGFSSPLHF. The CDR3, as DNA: TGCGCCAGCAGTGAGGGCTCCGGGTTTAGCTCACCCCTCCACTTT.